These T cell receptor beta chains were read from a single sample in a study of response to subunit inactivated influenza vaccine. A single record per CDR3 protein comes from TCRdb applying MiXCR to the RT-PCR reads. The sample holds about 700,000 distinct CDR3 sequences, about 15% seen once. Source: PBMCs from blood, taken 14 to 15 days before vaccination. These receptors all come from a man aged 45-65 years who received an inactivated influenza vaccine. The CDR3 runs from the conserved cysteine through the conserved F or W. Each record gives: J gene, V gene, clone size, D gene, CDR3 protein, CDR3 DNA. The D gene is left open where the match is weak. Only some rows state a clone size, as once, few, many or a class for expanded clones.

TRBJ2-7,TRBV3-1,few,.,CASSQFDGSYEQYF,TGTGCCAGCAGCCAGTTCGACGGGTCCTACGAGCAGTACTTC
TRBJ1-1,TRBV7-8,.,.,CASSLAPLNTEAFF,TGTGCCAGCAGCTTAGCACCTTTGAACACTGAAGCTTTCTTT
TRBJ1-5,TRBV6-1,few,.,CASGTTTNQPQHF,TGTGCCAGCGGGACAACTACTAATCAGCCCCAGCATTTT
TRBJ1-2,TRBV7-2,.,.,CASSLVMGATADGYTF,TGTGCCAGCAGCTTAGTGATGGGGGCTACTGCGGATGGCTACACCTTC
TRBJ2-1,TRBV12-3/TRBV12-4,few,TRBD2,CASQTGGVNEQFF,TGTGCCAGCCAGACCGGGGGGGTAAATGAGCAGTTCTTC
TRBJ2-5,TRBV10-3,few,.,CAISDGGADETQYF,TGTGCCATCAGTGATGGGGGGGCCGATGAGACCCAGTACTTC
TRBJ2-7,TRBV11-1,few,TRBD2,CASSNTGTSGRFSYEQYF,TGTGCCAGCAGTAACACCGGGACTAGCGGAAGGTTCTCCTACGAGCAGTACTTC
TRBJ2-2,TRBV4-2,many,TRBD1,CASRTGDSWGGELFF,TGTGCCAGCAGGACAGGGGATTCATGGGGCGGGGAGCTGTTTTTT
TRBJ2-7,TRBV29-1,few,.,CSVGIWTVVSYEQYF,TGCAGCGTTGGTATTTGGACAGTAGTCTCCTACGAGCAGTACTTC
TRBJ2-1,TRBV11-2,many,TRBD2,CASRELAGSNEQFF,TGTGCCAGCCGGGAACTAGCGGGAAGCAATGAGCAGTTCTTC
TRBJ2-5,TRBV5-6,few,.,CASSSQFLGFGETQYF,TGTGCCAGCAGCTCGCAATTCCTAGGATTCGGAGAGACCCAGTACTTC
TRBJ2-3,TRBV6-5,few,.,CASSSRPPPSTDTQYF,TGTGCCAGCAGTTCTCGCCCGCCGCCTAGCACAGATACGCAGTATTTT
TRBJ2-1,TRBV28,.,TRBD2,CASERLAGSHEQFF,TGTGCCAGCGAGCGACTAGCGGGATCTCATGAGCAGTTCTTC
TRBJ2-7,TRBV20-1,.,.,CSARPGVLYEQYF,TGCAGTGCTAGGCCGGGGGTGCTCTACGAGCAGTACTTC
TRBJ2-3,TRBV7-2,.,TRBD2,CASSLAPSGRTDTQYF,TGTGCCAGCAGCTTAGCTCCTAGCGGGAGAACAGATACGCAGTATTTT
TRBJ2-7,TRBV2,.,TRBD2,CASSENPSGRGSKQYF,TGTGCCAGCAGTGAAAATCCTAGCGGGAGGGGAAGCAAGCAGTACTTC
TRBJ2-3,TRBV4-2,.,TRBD2,CASSRRSTSGSTDTQYF,TGTGCCAGCAGCCGGAGAAGTACTAGCGGGAGCACAGATACGCAGTATTTT
TRBJ2-1,TRBV12-3/TRBV12-4,few,.,CASSFDRAHQFF,TGTGCCAGCAGTTTTGATCGGGCTCACCAGTTCTTC
TRBJ2-1,TRBV7-2,.,TRBD2,CASSLVWTSGAYNEQFF,TGTGCCAGCAGCTTAGTGTGGACTAGCGGGGCGTACAATGAGCAGTTCTTC
TRBJ1-5,TRBV7-9,many,TRBD1,CASSWDSNQPQHF,TGTGCCAGCAGCTGGGACAGTAATCAGCCCCAGCATTTT
TRBJ2-3,TRBV6-2/TRBV6-3,many,.,CASHLNRLTDTQYF,TGTGCCAGCCACCTTAACAGGCTCACAGATACGCAGTATTTT
TRBJ2-5,TRBV20-1,.,TRBD2,CSARETLGLAGKETQYF,TGCAGTGCTAGAGAAACCCTGGGACTAGCGGGGAAAGAGACCCAGTACTTC
TRBJ2-1,TRBV6-4,many,TRBD2,CASRKRHQLAGGLYNEQFF,TGTGCCAGCAGAAAGAGACACCAACTAGCGGGGGGGCTGTACAATGAGCAGTTCTTC
TRBJ2-1,TRBV5-5,.,.,CASSLVENQFF,TGTGCCAGCAGCTTGGTAGAAAACCAGTTCTTC
TRBJ2-6,TRBV27,few,TRBD1,CASAALGQAFSGANVLTF,TGTGCCAGCGCTGCACTTGGACAGGCCTTCTCTGGGGCCAACGTCCTGACTTTC
TRBJ2-7,TRBV9,few,.,CASSVGGAGEQYF,TGTGCCAGCAGCGTAGGGGGAGCGGGCGAGCAGTACTTC
TRBJ1-2,TRBV12-3/TRBV12-4,few,.,CASSFLGAVGYGYTF,TGTGCCAGCAGTTTCTTGGGGGCTGTCGGCTATGGCTACACCTTC
TRBJ1-4,TRBV12-3/TRBV12-4,.,TRBD1,CASSLGTGLNEKLFF,TGTGCCAGCAGTTTGGGGACAGGCCTTAATGAAAAACTGTTTTTT
TRBJ2-4,TRBV20-1,many,.,CSARMDILNIQYF,TGCAGTGCCCGAATGGACATTTTGAACATTCAGTACTTC
TRBJ2-6,TRBV4-3,.,.,CASSQSAGSGANVLTF,TGCGCCAGCAGCCAGTCCGCCGGGTCTGGGGCCAACGTCCTGACTTTC
TRBJ2-7,TRBV10-3,few,TRBD1,CAISDRTGGGYEQYF,TGTGCCATCAGTGATAGGACAGGGGGCGGCTACGAGCAGTACTTC
TRBJ2-7,TRBV29-1,.,TRBD2,CSVGTSGRSEQYF,TGCAGCGTTGGAACTAGCGGGAGATCCGAGCAGTACTTC
TRBJ2-2,TRBV4-2,many,TRBD1,CASSQDDERGRGTGELFF,TGTGCCAGCAGCCAAGATGACGAGAGGGGGCGCGGGACCGGGGAGCTGTTTTTT
TRBJ2-3,TRBV3-2,.,.,CTSSPAWGTEERTDTQYF,TGTACCAGCAGCCCAGCGTGGGGGACAGAGGAGCGCACAGATACGCAGTATTTT
TRBJ2-1,TRBV12-3/TRBV12-4,many,.,CASSSPGLVNEQFF,TGTGCCAGCAGTTCCCCGGGCCTCGTCAATGAGCAGTTCTTC
TRBJ1-1,TRBV12-3/TRBV12-4,few,.,CASTLGRGTNTEAFF,TGTGCCAGCACCCTTGGGAGGGGCACGAACACTGAAGCTTTCTTT
TRBJ1-2,TRBV20-1,few,.,CSVQPPSHGYTF,TGCAGTGTTCAACCCCCCTCCCATGGCTACACCTTC
TRBJ2-1,TRBV7-9,few,TRBD2,CASSPRLAGGAYNEQFF,TGTGCCAGCAGCCCACGACTAGCGGGGGGGGCCTACAATGAGCAGTTCTTC
TRBJ1-4,TRBV12-3/TRBV12-4,few,.,CASSLAPVPQLFF,TGTGCCAGCAGTTTAGCCCCCGTTCCGCAACTGTTTTTT
TRBJ2-3,TRBV5-1,.,TRBD1,CASKTGATDTQYF,TGCGCCAGCAAAACAGGGGCCACAGATACGCAGTATTTT
TRBJ1-5,TRBV11-1,few,TRBD1,CASSSSGGSGQHNQPQHF,TGTGCCAGCAGCTCTAGCGGGGGTTCGGGACAGCACAATCAGCCCCAGCATTTT
TRBJ1-2,TRBV2,.,.,CASSEMGQRYGYTF,TGTGCCAGCAGTGAGATGGGACAACGCTATGGCTACACCTTC
TRBJ2-7,TRBV30,few,TRBD1,CAWSVLGTGTYEQYF,TGTGCCTGGAGTGTACTGGGGACAGGCACCTACGAGCAGTACTTC
TRBJ1-1,TRBV7-2,.,.,CASSLALFRNTEAFF,TGTGCCAGCAGCTTAGCCCTGTTCAGGAACACTGAAGCTTTCTTT
TRBJ2-3,TRBV7-2,.,TRBD2,CASSIGTSGSGTQYF,TGTGCCAGCAGCATTGGGACTAGCGGGAGTGGTACGCAGTATTTT
TRBJ2-1,TRBV7-9,few,.,CASSSPGQGMSYNEQFF,TGTGCCAGCAGCTCCCCCGGGCAGGGGATGTCCTACAATGAGCAGTTCTTC
TRBJ2-6,TRBV18,few,.,CASSKTANSGANVLTF,TGTGCCAGCTCAAAGACAGCTAACTCTGGGGCCAACGTCCTGACTTTC
TRBJ2-2,TRBV6-5,.,.,CASSYSYQTGELFF,TGTGCCAGCAGTTACTCGTACCAGACCGGGGAGCTGTTTTTT
TRBJ2-3,TRBV20-1,.,.,CSATKRSQYTQYF,TGCAGTGCCACCAAGCGGAGCCAATATACGCAGTATTTT